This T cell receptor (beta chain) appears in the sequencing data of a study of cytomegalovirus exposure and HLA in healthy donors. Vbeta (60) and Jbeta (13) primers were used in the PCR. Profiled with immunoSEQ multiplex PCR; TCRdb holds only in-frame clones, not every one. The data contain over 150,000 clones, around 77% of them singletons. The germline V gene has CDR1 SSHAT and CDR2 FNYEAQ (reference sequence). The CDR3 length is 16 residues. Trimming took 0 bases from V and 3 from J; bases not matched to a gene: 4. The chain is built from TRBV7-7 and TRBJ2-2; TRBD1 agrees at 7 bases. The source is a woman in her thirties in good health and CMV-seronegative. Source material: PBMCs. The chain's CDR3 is CASSLAPGTDTGELFF. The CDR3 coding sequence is TGTGCCAGCAGCTTAGCGCCCGGGACAGACACCGGGGAGCTGTTTTTT.